This TCR beta chain originates from a study of T cell responses to AZD1222 COVID-19 vaccine. Across the whole study: Investigators merged groups given second doses at roughly 4 or roughly 12 weeks.

Method: immunoSEQ multiplex PCR; TCRdb's copy keeps in-frame clones and lacks some. The sample consists of fewer than 300,000 clones, approximately 95% of them appearing once. A word on this clone: Its cognate antigen is unknown.

The study, taken as a whole, reports: Donors were mostly white British, more females; clonal diversity possibly underestimated. Repertoires were collected only later (after the peak T cell response had occurred).

The sequence derives from an adult in good health. The sequenced sample was peripheral blood, obtained on day 0 of AZD1222 vaccination.

The CDR3 DNA sequence: TGTGCCAGCAGCGAGGGATGGGATCAGCCCCAGCATTTT. This encodes CASSEGWDQPQHF. The chain has TRBV5-6 and TRBJ1-5; D ambiguous. CDR3 size: 13 residues. Germline lookup yields CDR1 SGHDT and CDR2 YYEEEE. Between the trimmed V and J ends, which lost 4 bases and 5 bases, there was a span of 10 bases.